This entry lists 14 T cell receptor beta chains sequenced from one sample in a study of regulatory T cells in long-lasting Graves disease (TCRdb year 2021). The library came from multiplex PCR. The reads were generated on an Illumina HiSeq 4000. To build TCR beta libraries, CDR3 regions were amplified by Arm-PCR using iRepertoire HTBI primers. TCRdb reran the public reads through fastp at Q25 and MiXCR, keeping productive beta chains. Rows with a matching CDR3 protein are joined into one entry that keeps the most common DNA and genes. Across this sample there are hundreds of thousands of distinct CDR3 sequences, with roughly 16% seen only once. Approximately 18% of the sample comes from the top ten. The time point label, read with the paper, signifies: newly diagnosed GD, antithyroid drugs for less than 3 months. RNA was extracted from PBMCs in TRIzol for both TCR sequencing and RNA sequencing. These sequences were also reported in another study, on T cells in Graves' hyperthyroidism and ophthalmopathy.

This material consisted of peripheral blood mononuclear cells (PBMCs), taken at new diagnosis, from a patient treated with antithyroid drugs. The origin of the receptors is a woman in her 30s with Graves disease. Donor details come from another sample of the same person, matched by shared clones.

This clonotype was seen only a few times. V and J are TRBV6-1 and TRBJ2-1; TRBD2 agrees at 8 bases. Germline trimming cut 3 bases from V and 6 bases from J; bases unmatched to any gene: 7. Germline CDR1 is MNHNS and CDR2 is SASEGT. The CDR3 extends over 15 amino acids. The CDR3: CASSDPRAGGNEQFF. CDR3 in DNA: TGTGCCAGCAGTGATCCCAGGGCGGGAGGCAATGAGCAGTTCTTC.

The table lists this clonotype with a few counts. The CDR3 loop reads CASSVVGTGDTEAFF. CDR3 DNA sequence: TGTGCCAGCAGCGTAGTGGGAACTGGGGACACTGAAGCTTTCTTT. The chain combines TRBV9 with TRBJ1-1; the D is unclear. Germline V gives CDR1 SGDLS, CDR2 YYNGEE. The CDR3 is 15 amino acids. V shed 0 bases and J shed 3 bases, with 12 bases lying between them.

Turning to this clonotype: A junction end diverges from the germline sequence, so it may reflect a read error. The CDR3 DNA reads as TGTGCCAGCAGCTTAGGCCTGGGCTCAATACTGTCTTTT. Residues: CASSLGLGSILSF. The gene calls are TRBV7-2 and TRBJ2-2, with D unresolved. The CDR3 extends over 13 amino acids. CDR1 is SGHTA, CDR2 FQGNSA, per germline.

The gene calls are TRBV11-2 and TRBJ1-5, with a tentative D call TRBD1 (5 bases). Germline CDR1 SGHAT, CDR2 FQNNGV. Trimming removed 2 bases from V and 3 bases from J, with 11 bases in between. The CDR3 runs to 15 residues. Here the CDR3 DNA reads TGTGCCAGCAGCTTAAAGGGAGGGACCAATCAGCCCCAGCATTTT. This translates into CASSLKGGTNQPQHF.

A few counts support this clonotype. V usage is TRBV20-1 and J usage is TRBJ1-3; D may be TRBD1 (5 bases). CDR3 length: 15 residues. V gave up 0 bases and J gave up 2 bases, with 11 bases separating them. The germline gives CDR1 DFQATT, CDR2 SNEGSKA (reference sequence). CDR3 in amino acids: CSARDNKGTGNTIYF. The DNA for the CDR3 is TGCAGTGCTAGAGATAACAAGGGGACTGGAAACACCATATATTTT.

This clonotype was seen at least ten times. The chain combines TRBV6-5 with TRBJ1-1; no clear D gene. The CDR3 spans 16 residues. CDR1 and CDR2 from the germline V gene are MNHEY and SVGAGI. The V gene lost 0 bases and the J gene lost 1 base, with 12 bases spanning the gap. The CDR3 DNA reads TGTGCCAGCAGTTACTCGTTCCGGGTTGCGAACACTGAAGCTTTCTTT. This codes for CASSYSFRVANTEAFF.

This clonotype has just a few counts. The CDR3 bases are TGTGCCAGCAGCTATACTAGCGGAGGAAACTACAATGAGCAGTTCTTC. Translation gives CASSYTSGGNYNEQFF. The chain couples TRBV7-8 to TRBJ2-1; 8 bases are a match to TRBD2. V was clipped by 4 bases and J by 3 bases; unmatched bases: 8. The CDR3 is 16 amino acids. CDR1 is SGHVS, CDR2 FQNEAQ, per germline.

The CDR3, as DNA: TGTGCCAGCAGCAAATCAGGGGTTTACAATCAGCCCCAGCATTTT. Translation gives CASSKSGVYNQPQHF. The chain links TRBV27 to TRBJ1-5; D might be TRBD1 (6 bases). The V gene's germline CDR1 is MNHEY and CDR2 SMNVEV (reference sequence). This CDR3 has 15 residues. V lost 6 bases and J lost 3, with 15 bases in between.

The table lists this clonotype with many counts. The chain joins TRBV11-2 to TRBJ2-1; TRBD2 matches 8 bases. Germline CDR1 is SGHAT and CDR2 is FQNNGV. Germline trimming cut 4 bases from V and 6 bases from J; bases unmatched to any gene: 11. The CDR3 sequence is 16 residues long. CDR3 sequence reads: CASSSIGTRSTNEQFF. DNA of the CDR3: TGTGCCAGCAGCTCAATTGGGACTAGGTCGACCAATGAGCAGTTCTTC.

The chain combines TRBV28 with TRBJ1-5; no firm D call. The germline CDR1 and CDR2 sequences are MDHEN and SYDVKM. V dropped 6 bases and J dropped 2 bases, with 11 bases sitting between them. The CDR3 runs 14 residues. The CDR3 reads CASRPPVGNQPQHF. The CDR3 DNA sequence: TGTGCCAGCAGGCCTCCCGTGGGCAATCAGCCCCAGCATTTT.

This clonotype occurred many times. This chain links TRBV29-1 with TRBJ1-1; maybe TRBD1 (5 bases). V lost 8 bases and J lost 3, with 16 bases in between. CDR3 length equals 13 residues. Germline CDR1 SQVTM, CDR2 ANQGSEA. The CDR3 DNA reads as TGCAGCACGAGACAGTTTTCGGACACTGAAGCTTTCTTT. This translates into CSTRQFSDTEAFF. Variable domain in full (rest from reference TRBV29-1 and TRBJ1-1): SAVISQKPSRDICQRGTSLTIQCQVDSQVTMMFWYRQQPGQSLTLIATANQGSEATYESGFVIDKFPISRPNLTFSTLTVSNMSPEDSSIYLCSTRQFSDTEAFFGQGTRLTVV.

The genes are TRBV6-1 and TRBJ2-3; 7 bases are a match to TRBD1. Per the germline V gene, CDR1 is MNHNS and CDR2 is SASEGT. V was pared by 7 bases and J by 2 bases, with 15 bases of the junction left unmatched. This CDR3 has 17 residues. The CDR3 spells CASKVEGAARSTDTQYF. In DNA form, the CDR3 reads TGTGCCAGCAAGGTAGAGGGGGCGGCTAGGTCCACAGATACGCAGTATTTT.

Worth noting for this clonotype: A read error may account for a junction end that differs from germline. The V call is TRBV11-2, the J call TRBJ2-1; 9 positions agree with TRBD1. This CDR3 has 16 amino acids. In germline, CDR1 is SGHAT, CDR2 FQNNGV. CDR3 amino acids: CASSQVTGGLYNEQFF. The DNA of the CDR3 is TGCGCCAGCAGCCAGGTCACAGGGGGCCTATACAATGAGCAGTTCTTC.

This clonotype has a count of ten or more. The rearrangement links TRBV6-1 to TRBJ1-1; D remains unclear. V was cut by 3 bases and J by 3 bases, with 8 bases left in between. The CDR3 has 13 residues. The germline V gene has CDR1 MNHNS and CDR2 SASEGT. CDR3 in DNA: TGTGCCAGCAGTGAGCGGACGTACACTGAAGCTTTCTTT. It specifies CASSERTYTEAFF.